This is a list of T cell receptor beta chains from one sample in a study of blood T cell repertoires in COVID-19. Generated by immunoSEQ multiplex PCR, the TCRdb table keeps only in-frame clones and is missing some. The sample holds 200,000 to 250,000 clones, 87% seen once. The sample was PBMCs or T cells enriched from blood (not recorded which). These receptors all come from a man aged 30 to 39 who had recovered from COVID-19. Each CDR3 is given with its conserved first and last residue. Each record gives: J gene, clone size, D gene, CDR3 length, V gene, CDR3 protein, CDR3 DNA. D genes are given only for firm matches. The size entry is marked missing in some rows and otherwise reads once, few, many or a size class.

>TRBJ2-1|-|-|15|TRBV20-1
CSASPPSGGYNEQFF
TGCAGTGCTAGTCCTCCGAGCGGAGGCTACAATGAGCAGTTCTTC
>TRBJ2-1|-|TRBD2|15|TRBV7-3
CASSPTSGAYNEQFF
TGTGCCAGCAGCCCGACTAGCGGGGCCTACAATGAGCAGTTCTTC
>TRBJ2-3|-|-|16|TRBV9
CASSVGADASTDTQYF
TGTGCCAGCAGCGTAGGAGCGGACGCTAGCACAGATACGCAGTATTTT
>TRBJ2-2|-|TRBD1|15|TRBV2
CASSGQGVNTGELFF
TGTGCCAGCAGTGGACAGGGGGTAAATACCGGGGAGCTGTTTTTT
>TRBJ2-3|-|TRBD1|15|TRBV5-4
CASSTGQQGPDTQYF
TGTGCCAGCAGCACGGGACAGCAGGGTCCGGATACGCAGTATTTT
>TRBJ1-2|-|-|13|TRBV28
CASRRDKWYGYTF
TGTGCCAGCAGAAGGGACAAGTGGTATGGCTACACCTTC
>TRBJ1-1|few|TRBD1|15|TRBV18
CASSPGGQGGHEAFF
TGTGCCAGCTCACCAGGGGGACAAGGGGGCCACGAAGCTTTCTTT
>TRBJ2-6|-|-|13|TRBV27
CASWTAGANVLTF
TGTGCCAGCTGGACAGCTGGGGCCAACGTCCTGACTTTC
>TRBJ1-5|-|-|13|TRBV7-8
CASSAGNRSPQHF
TGTGCCAGCAGCGCGGGGAACAGATCGCCCCAGCATTTT
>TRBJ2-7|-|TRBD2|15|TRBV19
CASSEGLAGSYEQYF
TGTGCCAGTAGCGAGGGACTAGCGGGGTCCTACGAGCAGTACTTC
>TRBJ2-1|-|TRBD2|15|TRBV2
CASSEESSGYNEQFF
TGTGCCAGCAGTGAAGAGTCTAGCGGGTACAATGAGCAGTTCTTC
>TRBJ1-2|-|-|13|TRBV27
CASSFPSGYGYTF
TGTGCCAGCAGTTTCCCTAGTGGCTATGGCTACACCTTC
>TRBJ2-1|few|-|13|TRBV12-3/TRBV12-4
CASTPYPNQEQFF
TGTGCCAGCACCCCCTACCCTAACCAAGAGCAGTTCTTC
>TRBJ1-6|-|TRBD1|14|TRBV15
CATSRDSGGSPLHF
TGTGCCACCAGCAGAGATTCAGGGGGTTCACCCCTCCACTTT
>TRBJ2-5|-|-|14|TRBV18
CASSPLDTQETQYF
TGTGCCAGCTCACCACTCGACACCCAAGAGACCCAGTACTTC
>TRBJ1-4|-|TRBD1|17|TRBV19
CASSSRQGPVTNEKLFF
TGTGCCAGTAGTAGTCGACAGGGCCCTGTGACTAATGAAAAACTGTTTTTT
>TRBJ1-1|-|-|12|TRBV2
CASSHWNTEAFF
TGTGCCAGCAGCCACTGGAACACTGAAGCTTTCTTT
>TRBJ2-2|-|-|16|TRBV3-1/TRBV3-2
CASSHEAVEVPGELFF
TGTGCCAGCAGCCATGAAGCAGTGGAGGTCCCCGGGGAGCTGTTTTTT
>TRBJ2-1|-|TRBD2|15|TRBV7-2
CASTPRRGGSGEQFF
TGTGCCAGCACCCCACGGCGGGGGGGCAGCGGTGAGCAGTTCTTC
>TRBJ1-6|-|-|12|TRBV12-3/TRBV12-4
CASSTSRSPLHF
TGTGCCAGCAGCACTAGTCGGTCACCCCTCCACTTT
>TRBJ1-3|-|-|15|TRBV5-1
CASSMNGVSGNTIYF
TGCGCCAGCAGCATGAACGGGGTCTCTGGAAACACCATATATTTT
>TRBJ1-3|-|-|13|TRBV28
CASSLSSRNTIYF
TGTGCCAGCAGTTTATCATCCAGAAACACCATATATTTT